This T cell receptor beta chain was sequenced in a study of CD8 T cells in Susac syndrome. Broader study findings: The study's TCR sequencing and HLA analysis covered a relatively small number of individuals, and the study acknowledged this.

As concerns this clonotype: Its cognate antigen is unknown.

Random hexamers were used to reverse transcribe roughly 0.5 to 1 ug of RNA. Multiplex immunoSEQ PCR targeted 54 Vbeta and 13 Jbeta TCR beta segments. TCRdb fed the immunoSEQ multiplex PCR reads into MiXCR, producing one record per CDR3 protein. The sample has around 150,000 distinct CDR3 sequences, around 96% seen once. Trimming took off 6 bases at V and 2 bases at J, with 20 bases between the two ends. This CDR3 comprises 17 residues. Germline V gene sequence: CDR1 MNHEY, CDR2 SVGEGT. Sequencing of TCR beta was undertaken in CD8+ and CD4+ T cells derived from blood. Sequencing was performed on CD4+ T cells from PBMCs. This clonotype originated in a human donor in good health. The rearrangement joins TRBV6-2 or TRBV6-3 to TRBJ2-1; D assignment may be TRBD1 or TRBD2 (5 bases each). The CDR3 reads CASSKKIPGLPYNEQFF. The CDR3 DNA is TGTGCCAGCAGCAAGAAAATTCCGGGGCTGCCCTACAATGAGCAGTTCTTC.